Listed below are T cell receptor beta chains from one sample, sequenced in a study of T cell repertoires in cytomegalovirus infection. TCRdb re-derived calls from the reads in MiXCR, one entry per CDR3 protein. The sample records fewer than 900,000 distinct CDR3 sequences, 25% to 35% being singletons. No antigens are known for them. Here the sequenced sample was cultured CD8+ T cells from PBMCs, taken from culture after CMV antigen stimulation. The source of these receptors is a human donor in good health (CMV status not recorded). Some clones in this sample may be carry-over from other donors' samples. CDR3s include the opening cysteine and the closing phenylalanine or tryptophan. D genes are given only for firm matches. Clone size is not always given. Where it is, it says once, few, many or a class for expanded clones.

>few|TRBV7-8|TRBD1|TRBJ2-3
CASSFGQGFTDTQYF
TGTGCCAGCAGCTTTGGACAGGGGTTCACAGATACGCAGTATTTT
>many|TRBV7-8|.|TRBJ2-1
CASSLEQLRNEQFF
TGTGCCAGCAGCTTAGAGCAGCTCAGGAATGAGCAGTTCTTC
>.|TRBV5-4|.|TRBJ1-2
CASSLPRRPYGYTF
TGTGCCAGCAGCTTACCTCGGAGACCTTATGGCTACACCTTC
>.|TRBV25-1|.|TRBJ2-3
CASSEYGGAGDTQYF
TGTGCCAGCAGTGAATATGGAGGGGCAGGAGATACGCAGTATTTT
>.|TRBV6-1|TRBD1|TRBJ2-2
CASSPRRGRPGELFF
TGTGCCAGCAGTCCTCGCAGGGGGAGACCCGGGGAGCTGTTTTTT
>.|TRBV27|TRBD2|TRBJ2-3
CASSPGGESADTQYF
TGTGCCAGCAGTCCGGGGGGAGAGAGCGCAGATACGCAGTATTTT
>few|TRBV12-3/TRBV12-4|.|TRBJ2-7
CASSPGGGLFYEQYF
TGTGCCAGCAGTCCAGGGGGGGGCCTATTCTACGAGCAGTACTTC
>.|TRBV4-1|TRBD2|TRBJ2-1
CASSQDPGGMSEQFF
TGCGCCAGCAGCCAAGACCCGGGGGGGATGAGTGAGCAGTTCTTC
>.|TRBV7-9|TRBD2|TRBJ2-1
CASSWGTSGGDEQFF
TGTGCCAGCAGCTGGGGGACTAGCGGGGGTGATGAGCAGTTCTTC
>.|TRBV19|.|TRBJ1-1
CASSISGFTEAFF
TGTGCCAGTAGTATCTCAGGGTTCACTGAAGCTTTCTTT
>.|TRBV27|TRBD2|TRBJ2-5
CASTPRIAGGEETQYF
TGTGCCAGCACCCCCCGGATAGCGGGGGGAGAGGAGACCCAGTACTTC
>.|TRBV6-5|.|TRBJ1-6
CASSSGLLGSPLHF
TGTGCCAGCAGTTCGGGACTCCTTGGCTCACCCCTCCACTTT
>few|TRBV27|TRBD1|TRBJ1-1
CASSLNRGLTEAFF
TGTGCCAGCAGTTTGAACAGGGGGCTTACTGAAGCTTTCTTT
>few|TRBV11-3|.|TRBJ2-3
CASSSGATTTDTQYF
TGTGCCAGCAGCTCGGGGGCTACAACCACAGATACGCAGTATTTT
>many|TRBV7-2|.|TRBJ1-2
CASSWPGSSYGYTF
TGTGCCAGCAGCTGGCCGGGGTCGTCGTATGGCTACACCTTC